The present T cell receptor (beta chain) was sequenced within a study of control samples from healthy donors and cancer patients. Remarks on this clone: At one end, the junction sequence differs from germline, possibly due to a read error.

Germline V gene lookup returns CDR1 ENHRY and CDR2 SYGVKD. The CDR3 is made up of 17 amino acids. The repertoire was sequenced with immunoSEQ multiplex PCR; TCRdb's copy has only in-frame clones and lacks some. Of 82,000 or so clones listed, approximately 94% were seen once; the top ten hold 4.8%. The receptor was isolated from a woman aged 18 to 35 in good health. The sequenced material came from blood. V usage is TRBV10-3 and J usage is TRBJ2-1; D is possibly TRBD1 or TRBD2 (7 bases each). DNA for the CDR3: TGTGCCATAAGTGGAGCCAGGGGGGGGAAGGGTTACAATGAGCAGTTCTTC. Protein sequence: CAISGARGGKGYNEQFF.